This T cell receptor beta chain stems from a study of T cell responses to AZD1222 COVID-19 vaccine. Study outcomes and limitations: Within unmutated variant regions lay the reported targets of nearly half of spike-specific TCRs. White British donors predominated, females outnumbered males, and clonal diversity was possibly underestimated. Seropositivity was recorded at baseline in only a handful of AZD1222 recipients. Scientists sampled the repertoires only once the peak T cell response had passed.

The CDR3 spans 15 residues. Trimming cost V 7 bases and J 6 bases, with 17 bases left between them. CDR1 is KGHDR and CDR2 is SFDVKD in the germline V gene. Assay used: immunoSEQ multiplex PCR; TCRdb lists only in-frame clones, some missing. The sample holds about 83,000 clones; approximately 88% are singletons and the top ten take roughly 4.3%. About this clone: Its specificity is unknown.

J is TRBJ2-2 and V is TRBV24-1; maybe TRBD2 (6 bases). This specimen was peripheral blood, taken on day 0 of MenACWY control vaccination. The TCR was taken from an adult in good health. The CDR3, as DNA: TGTGCCACCAGCACCGGGACCCCGGGAGCCGGGGAGCTGTTTTTT. This sequence encodes CATSTGTPGAGELFF.